This TCR beta chain was observed in a study of blood T cell repertoires in COVID-19. Study as a whole: Whether acute or convalescent, the COVID-19 samples came from the United States, Italy and Spain. In each case, the material was cDNA or gDNA derived from T cells, B-cell-depleted T cells, or PBMCs.

This CDR3 spans 16 amino acids. Trimming took off 0 bases at V and 1 base at J, with 10 bases between the two ends. Germline values: CDR1 MNHNY, CDR2 SVGAGI (reference sequence). How the authors handled the data: Reference gene primer amplification gave estimated nucleated cell counts. Only in-frame clones appear in the TCRdb table, and some are missing; sequencing was by immunoSEQ multiplex PCR. Clone size and the V and J calls come from that table; the DNA yielded D and trimming. The repertoire holds a few hundred thousand clones, with about 86% as singletons. Input material: peripheral blood. This TCR came from a woman aged 25 to 39 who had recovered from COVID-19. The chain is built from TRBV6-6 and TRBJ2-1; the D gene is possibly TRBD2 (5 bases). The CDR3, as DNA: TGTGCCAGCAGTTACTCAGTCCGGGGTTCCTACAATGAGCAGTTCTTC. As protein: CASSYSVRGSYNEQFF.